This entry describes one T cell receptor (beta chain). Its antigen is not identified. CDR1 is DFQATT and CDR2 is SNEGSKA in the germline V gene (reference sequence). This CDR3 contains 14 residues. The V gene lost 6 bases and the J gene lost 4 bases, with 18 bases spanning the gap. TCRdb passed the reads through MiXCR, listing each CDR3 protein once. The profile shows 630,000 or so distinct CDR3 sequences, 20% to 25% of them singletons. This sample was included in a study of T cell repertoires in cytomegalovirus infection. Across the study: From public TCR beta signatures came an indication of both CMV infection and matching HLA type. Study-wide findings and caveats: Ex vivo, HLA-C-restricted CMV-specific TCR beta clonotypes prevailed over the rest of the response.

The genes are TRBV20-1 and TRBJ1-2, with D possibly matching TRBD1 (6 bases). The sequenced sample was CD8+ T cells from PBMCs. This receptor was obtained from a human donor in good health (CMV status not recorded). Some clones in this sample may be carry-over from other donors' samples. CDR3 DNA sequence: TGCAGTGCCTTAGGGGCGGGGGCTAGCTATGGCTACACCTTC. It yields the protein CSALGAGASYGYTF.